These 19 T cell receptor beta chains were all obtained from the same sample, sequenced in a study of T cell responses to AZD1222 COVID-19 vaccine. The assay was immunoSEQ multiplex PCR, and TCRdb's table has in-frame clones only and misses some. The profile shows more than 85,000 clones, approximately 91% of them singletons. The source was peripheral blood, collected on day 0 of MenACWY control vaccination. The receptors here all came from an adult in good health.

This chain joins TRBV28 and TRBJ2-1, with TRBD2 identical over 14 bases. CDR1 is MDHEN and CDR2 is SYDVKM in the germline V gene. V dropped 6 bases and J dropped 10; count of bases not matched to a gene: 11. This CDR3 is 16 amino acids long. In nucleotides, the CDR3 is TGTGCCAGCAGCAAAACCGGACTAGCGGGAGGACGAGAGCAGTTCTTC. Its translation is CASSKTGLAGGREQFF.

This clone was observed once. Other nucleotide sequences from this sample produce the same CDR3. This chain uses TRBV7-2 with TRBJ2-7; 10 bases line up with TRBD1. V was pared by 5 bases and J by 3 bases, with 4 bases of the junction left unmatched. CDR1 and CDR2 (germline): SGHTA, FQGNSA. The CDR3 covers 14 residues. DNA of the CDR3: TGTGCCAGCAGCCTGGGACAGGGGAACTACGAGCAGTACTTC. This sequence encodes CASSLGQGNYEQYF.

The chain employs TRBV4-3 and TRBJ1-2, with D possibly being TRBD1 (6 bases). V lost 0 bases to trimming and J lost 7 bases, with 12 bases between them. CDR1 LGHNA and CDR2 YSLEER come from the germline V gene. CDR3 length equals 14 residues. The DNA of the CDR3 is TGCGCCAGCAGCCAAGATCAGGGAGGGGGTGGCTACACCTTC. The encoded protein is CASSQDQGGGGYTF.

V and J are TRBV27 and TRBJ1-4, with D maybe TRBD1 (5 bases). Trimming cost V 8 bases and J 0 bases, with 10 bases left between them. This CDR3 spans 14 amino acids. Germline loops: CDR1 MNHEY, CDR2 SMNVEV (reference sequence). The CDR3 reads CASRGVATNEKLFF. The CDR3, as DNA: TGTGCCAGCCGAGGGGTTGCAACTAATGAAAAACTGTTTTTT.

The CDR3 region has the DNA TGTGCCAGCAGTACCCAAACAGGGTATGGAAACACCATATATTTT. Residues: CASSTQTGYGNTIYF. The rearrangement uses TRBV6-5 and TRBJ1-3; D is perhaps TRBD1 (6 bases). The length of the CDR3 is 15 residues. V lost 5 bases and J lost 3, with 14 bases in between. Germline loops: CDR1 MNHEY, CDR2 SVGAGI.

This clone was detected once. J is TRBJ2-3 and V is TRBV7-6; D remains unclear. This CDR3 has 16 residues. V lost 0 bases to trimming and J lost 1 base, with 11 bases between them. Germline loops: CDR1 SGHVS, CDR2 FNYEAQ. CDR3 protein: CASSLALGWGTDTQYF. The CDR3 region has the DNA TGTGCCAGCAGCTTAGCTCTGGGTTGGGGCACAGATACGCAGTATTTT.

The V call is TRBV9, the J call TRBJ2-3; D gene ambiguous. The V gene lost 3 bases and the J gene lost 6 bases, with 11 bases spanning the gap. Germline V gene lookup returns CDR1 SGDLS and CDR2 YYNGEE. The CDR3 extends over 13 amino acids. Written as DNA, the CDR3 is TGTGCCAGCAGCGAGCCCCGTTCGGATACGCAGTATTTT. This gives the protein CASSEPRSDTQYF.

The chain joins TRBV7-9 to TRBJ1-5, with D perhaps matching TRBD1 (5 bases). Germline V CDR1 and CDR2: SEHNR, FQNEAQ (reference sequence). This CDR3 is built from 14 residues. The V end was cut by 5 bases, the J end by 7 bases, with 15 bases between. CDR3 sequence (DNA): TGTGCCAGCAGCCTAAATGGGGGAAGGCAGCCCCAGCATTTT. This gives the protein CASSLNGGRQPQHF.

V is TRBV30 and J is TRBJ1-1; unclear D gene. CDR3 length: 13 residues. CDR1 is GTSNPN and CDR2 is SVGIG in the germline V gene (reference sequence). With 2 bases removed from V and 0 bases from J, the gap between germline ends came to 7 bases. DNA of the CDR3: TGTGCCTGGAGTCCCCACATGAACACTGAAGCTTTCTTT. It yields the protein CAWSPHMNTEAFF.

This chain uses TRBV29-1 with TRBJ2-1; 9 bases are a match to TRBD2. V gave up 4 bases and J gave up 3 bases; unmatched junction bases: 4. Germline CDR1 and CDR2: SQVTM and ANQGSEA. This CDR3 is 14 amino acids long. CDR3 in amino acids: CSVGASGVYNEQFF. CDR3 DNA: TGCAGCGTTGGTGCTAGCGGGGTCTACAATGAGCAGTTCTTC.

The gene calls are TRBV24-1 and TRBJ2-3, with TRBD1 matching 9 bases. The CDR3 totals 16 residues. V trimming: 1 base; J trimming: 1 base; junction bases outside the gene matches: 2. The germline CDR1 and CDR2 sequences are KGHDR and SFDVKD. As DNA, the CDR3 is TGTGCCACCAGTGATTTAGGGGACAGGGGCACAGATACGCAGTATTTT. It translates to CATSDLGDRGTDTQYF.

This chain links TRBV28 with TRBJ1-1; D remains ambiguous. Germline CDR1 MDHEN, CDR2 SYDVKM. The V end was cut by 3 bases, the J end by 4 bases, with 12 bases between. This CDR3 contains 14 residues. The CDR3 nucleotides are TGTGCCAGCAGTTTTAGGTGGCGGGGCACTGAAGCTTTCTTT. This translates into CASSFRWRGTEAFF.

The genes are TRBV4-3 and TRBJ2-2; 9 bases are shared with TRBD1. Germline assignment: CDR1 LGHNA and CDR2 YSLEER. The V and J ends lost 3 bases and 0 bases, in that order; junction bases with no gene match: 2. This CDR3 comprises 16 residues. CDR3 amino acids: CASSHRTGANTGELFF. In DNA, the CDR3 is TGCGCCAGCAGCCATAGGACAGGGGCGAACACCGGGGAGCTGTTTTTT.

V usage is TRBV7-2 and J usage is TRBJ1-3; 7 nucleotides match TRBD1. J lost 9 bases, V lost 6 bases, and 11 bases had no gene match. The CDR3 loop spans 14 amino acids. The germline gives CDR1 SGHTA, CDR2 FQGNSA. Here the CDR3 DNA reads TGTGCCAGCAGTCCCCGACAGGGAGTACTCACCATATATTTT. Its protein product is CASSPRQGVLTIYF. The whole variable domain, filled in from reference TRBV7-2 and TRBJ1-3, reads GAGVSQSPSNKVTEKGKDVELRCDPISGHTALYWYRQSLGQGLEFLIYFQGNSAPDKSGLPSDRFSAERTGGSVSTLTIQRTQQEDSAVYLCASSPRQGVLTIYFGEGSWLTVV.

The rearrangement links TRBV7-6 to TRBJ2-4, with 8 bases identical to TRBD2. The CDR3 loop spans 14 amino acids. Germline lookup yields CDR1 SGHVS and CDR2 FNYEAQ. Trimming at V came to 4 bases and at J to 7 bases, leaving 6 bases not matched to a gene. The CDR3 reads CASSSPAGANIQYF. The DNA for the CDR3 is TGTGCCAGCAGCTCCCCAGCGGGAGCCAACATTCAGTACTTC.

The sample holds a few counts of this clone. V usage is TRBV4-3 and J usage is TRBJ2-1, with D maybe TRBD1 (5 bases). This CDR3 has 14 amino acids. With 1 base removed from V and 4 bases from J, the gap between germline ends came to 8 bases. CDR1 and CDR2 (germline): LGHNA, YSLEER. The CDR3 region is CASSQAGAYNEQFF. Written as DNA, the CDR3 is TGCGCCAGCAGCCAAGCTGGGGCTTACAATGAGCAGTTCTTC.

V and J are TRBV21-1 and TRBJ2-1; the table's D gene call, TRBD2, was not cross checked with the DNA. TRBV21-1 is annotated as a pseudogene. The CDR3 covers 16 residues. The CDR3 coding sequence is TGTGCCAGCAGCCCCCGCCGGACTAGCGGGGTCAATGAGCAGTTCTTC. This gives the protein CASSPRRTSGVNEQFF.

This clone was observed a single time. The V gene is TRBV28, the J gene TRBJ2-7; 11 positions match TRBD2. Germline loops: CDR1 MDHEN, CDR2 SYDVKM. J was trimmed by 2 bases and V by 5 bases; bases with no gene match: 8. This CDR3 spans 16 amino acids. CDR3 in amino acids: CASSPAGTSGPYEQYF. In DNA, the CDR3 is TGTGCCAGCAGTCCGGCCGGGACTAGCGGTCCCTACGAGCAGTACTTC.

This chain joins TRBV4-3 and TRBJ1-4; D is ambiguous. The ends were cut back, 1 base at V and 6 bases at J, with 15 bases in the middle. CDR3 size: 16 residues. Germline lookup yields CDR1 LGHNA and CDR2 YSLEER. This CDR3 is CASSQVSVRWDEKLFF. The CDR3 bases are TGCGCCAGCAGCCAAGTCTCTGTCCGATGGGATGAAAAACTGTTTTTT.